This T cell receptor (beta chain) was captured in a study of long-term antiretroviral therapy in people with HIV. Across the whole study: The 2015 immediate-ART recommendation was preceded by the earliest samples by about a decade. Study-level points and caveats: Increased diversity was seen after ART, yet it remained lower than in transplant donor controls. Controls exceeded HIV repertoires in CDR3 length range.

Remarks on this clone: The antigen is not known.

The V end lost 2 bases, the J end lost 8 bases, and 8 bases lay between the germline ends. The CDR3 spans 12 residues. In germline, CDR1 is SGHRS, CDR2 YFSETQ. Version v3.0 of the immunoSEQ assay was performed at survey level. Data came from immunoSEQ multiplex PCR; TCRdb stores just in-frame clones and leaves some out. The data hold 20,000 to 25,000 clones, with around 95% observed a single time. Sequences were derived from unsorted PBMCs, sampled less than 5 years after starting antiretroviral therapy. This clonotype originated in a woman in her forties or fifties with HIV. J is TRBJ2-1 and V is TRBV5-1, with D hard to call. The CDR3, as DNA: TGCGCCAGCAGCTTCGCTGGAGATGAGCAGTTCTTC. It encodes CASSFAGDEQFF. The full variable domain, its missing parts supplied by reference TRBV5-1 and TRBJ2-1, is KAGVTQTPRYLIKTRGQQVTLSCSPISGHRSVSWYQQTPGQGLQFLFEYFSETQRNKGNFPGRFSGRQFSNSRSEMNVSTLELGDSALYLCASSFAGDEQFFGPGTRLTVL.